These 20 T cell receptor beta chains originate from one sample sequenced in a study of Ad26.COV2.S vaccination and SARS-CoV-2 variants. The repertoire was sequenced with immunoSEQ multiplex PCR; TCRdb's copy has only in-frame clones and lacks some. The sample gives almost 400,000 clones, 70% to 90% of which show up once; under 2% is in the top ten. Treatment described: around 19 received Ad26.COV2.S at low or high dose, single or two shots; 5 received placebo; per-sample allocation not given. Each sample was drawn 63 days after the first injection (of vaccine or placebo). The sequences come from peripheral blood, collected in a trial of Ad26.COV2.S vaccine versus placebo. These receptors originate from a person aged 18 to 65 who received the Ad26.COV2.S COVID-19 vaccine or a placebo.

The V gene is TRBV5-4, the J gene TRBJ1-1; D call uncertain. V lost 5 bases and J lost 2, with 7 bases in between. The CDR3 sequence is 12 residues long. Germline-derived CDR1 and CDR2 are SGHNT and YYREEE (reference sequence). CDR3 nucleotide sequence: TGTGCCAGCAGTGGACCTAACACTGAAGCTTTCTTT. Protein: CASSGPNTEAFF.

The V gene is TRBV3-1 (or the pseudogene TRBV3-2), the J gene TRBJ2-3; D assignment may be TRBD1 or TRBD2 (5 bases each). The CDR3 runs to 18 residues. Per the germline V gene, CDR1 is LGHDT and CDR2 is YNNKEL (reference sequence). V lost 2 bases and J lost 0, with 18 bases in between. In DNA form, the CDR3 reads TGTGCCAGCAGCCAAAGGCCCGGGGCGGGTACTAGCACAGATACGCAGTATTTT. Translation: CASSQRPGAGTSTDTQYF.

V and J are TRBV6-2 or TRBV6-3 and TRBJ1-4; D is ambiguous. V was pared by 2 bases and J by 0 bases, with 7 bases between. CDR1 is MNHEY, CDR2 SVGEGT, per germline. There are 15 residues in the CDR3. The chain's CDR3 is CASSYGSATNEKLFF. For the CDR3, the DNA is TGTGCCAGCAGTTACGGGTCCGCAACTAATGAAAAACTGTTTTTT.

The gene calls are TRBV4-2 and TRBJ2-5, with 10 bases that match TRBD2. This CDR3 region has 16 residues. V was clipped by 0 bases and J by 2 bases; unmatched bases: 3. CDR1 and CDR2 (germline): LGHNA, YNFKEQ. The CDR3 bases are TGTGCCAGCAGCCAAGAGGGACTAGCGCCTCAAGAGACCCAGTACTTC. Encoded protein: CASSQEGLAPQETQYF.

This chain connects TRBV11-3 to TRBJ1-4; D is unclear. V gave up 1 base and J gave up 5 bases, with 11 bases separating them. CDR3 length equals 15 residues. Germline V gene lookup returns CDR1 SGHNT and CDR2 YENEEA. This CDR3 is CASSLVTKGNEKLFF. The CDR3 DNA follows: TGTGCCAGCAGCTTAGTTACAAAAGGGAATGAAAAACTGTTTTTT.

This clone has a single count. This sequence joins TRBV13 and TRBJ2-5, with D perhaps matching TRBD2 (6 bases). Trimming took off 3 bases at V and 2 bases at J, with 10 bases between the two ends. The CDR3 is 14 amino acids. The germline CDR1 and CDR2 sequences are PRHDT and FYEKMQ (reference sequence). The CDR3 loop is CASSLGLLQETQYF. CDR3 bases: TGTGCCAGCAGCTTGGGACTGCTGCAAGAGACCCAGTACTTC.

This clone has a single count. This rearrangement joins TRBV19 to TRBJ2-7; D is possibly TRBD1 (5 bases). Germline CDR1 LNHDA, CDR2 SQIVND (reference sequence). Between the trimmed V and J ends, which lost 5 bases and 4 bases, there was a span of 15 bases. This CDR3 spans 14 amino acids. The CDR3 nucleotides read TGTGCCAGTAGTCCCCAGGGTACGTTATACGAGCAGTACTTC. Encoded protein: CASSPQGTLYEQYF.

Remarks on this clone: Other DNA sequences in this specimen translate into the identical CDR3. The rearrangement links TRBV6-5 to TRBJ1-2; no reliable D call. This CDR3 spans 13 amino acids. The V end was cut by 0 bases, the J end by 2 bases, with 4 bases between. Looked up from germline, CDR1 is MNHEY and CDR2 is SVGAGI. CDR3 DNA: TGTGCCAGCAGTTACTCGGGGAACTATGGCTACACCTTC. It translates to CASSYSGNYGYTF.

CDR3 in amino acids: CASSKTSGDYNEQFF. The CDR3 bases are TGTGCCAGCAGCAAGACTAGCGGGGATTACAATGAGCAGTTCTTC. This chain joins TRBV5-4 and TRBJ2-1, with 11 bases identical to TRBD2. CDR1 SGHNT and CDR2 YYREEE come from the germline V gene (reference sequence). V shed 4 bases, J shed 4 bases, and the junction held 4 bases outside the gene matches. The CDR3 is 15 residues long.

This chain connects TRBV5-6 to TRBJ2-2; D possibly corresponds to TRBD2 (5 bases). Trimming cost V 4 bases and J 7 bases, with 11 bases left between them. The germline V gene has CDR1 SGHDT and CDR2 YYEEEE. CDR3 size: 13 residues. CDR3 bases: TGTGCCAGCAGCCTTGCGGGTGGCGGGGAGCTGTTTTTT. It yields the protein CASSLAGGGELFF.

The rearrangement joins TRBV24-1 to TRBJ1-5, with 8 bases identical to TRBD1. The CDR3 is 16 amino acids. Germline CDR1 is KGHDR and CDR2 is SFDVKD. V lost 3 bases to trimming and J lost 3 bases; unmatched junction nucleotides: 6. This CDR3 reads CATSDPLTGDNQPQHF. The CDR3 DNA sequence: TGTGCCACCAGTGATCCCCTGACAGGGGACAATCAGCCCCAGCATTTT.

The J gene is TRBJ2-1, the V gene TRBV7-2; D is perhaps TRBD2 (5 bases). The ends were cut back, 7 bases at V and 6 bases at J, with 13 bases in the middle. Germline V gene data show CDR1 as SGHTA and CDR2 as FQGNSA. This CDR3 region has 13 residues. The CDR3 bases are TGTGCCAGCAAAATTGAGGGAACCAATGAGCAGTTCTTC. Protein: CASKIEGTNEQFF.

The chain is built from TRBV7-6 and TRBJ2-7, with D possibly being TRBD2 (6 bases). CDR3 length: 16 amino acids. V dropped 0 bases and J dropped 7 bases, with 19 bases sitting between them. Germline CDR1 reads SGHVS; CDR2 reads FNYEAQ. The CDR3 region has the DNA TGTGCCAGCAGCTTAGCTTCGAGCCCGGGGGAAGAGGAGCAGTACTTC. It encodes CASSLASSPGEEEQYF.

The V gene is TRBV15, the J gene TRBJ2-5, with 11 bases fitting TRBD2. This CDR3 contains 18 residues. The V and J ends lost 0 bases and 1 base, in that order; junction bases with no gene match: 7. Germline CDR1 is LNHNV and CDR2 is YYDKDF (reference sequence). The chain's CDR3 is CATSRDRRGTSGQETQYF. The CDR3 DNA reads as TGTGCCACCAGCAGAGATCGACGGGGGACTAGCGGCCAAGAGACCCAGTACTTC. The variable domain in full, completed from reference TRBV15 and TRBJ2-5, reads DAMVIQNPRYQVTQFGKPVTLSCSQTLNHNVMYWYQQKSSQAPKLLFHYYDKDFNNEADTPDNFQSRRPNTSFCFLDIRSPGLGDTAMYLCATSRDRRGTSGQETQYFGPGTRLLVL.

The genes are TRBV11-2 and TRBJ2-2; possible D gene TRBD2, 6 bases. The CDR3 extends over 14 amino acids. The germline V and J ends were trimmed by 5 bases and 2 bases, with 9 bases remaining between them. Germline values: CDR1 SGHAT, CDR2 FQNNGV. The CDR3: CASSRRGNTGELFF. In nucleotides, the CDR3 is TGTGCCAGCAGCCGGCGGGGTAACACCGGGGAGCTGTTTTTT. Filled out from reference TRBV11-2 and TRBJ2-2, the complete variable domain reads EAGVAQSPRYKIIEKRQSVAFWCNPISGHATLYWYQQILGQGPKLLIQFQNNGVVDDSQLPKDRFSAERLKGVDSTLKIQPAKLEDSAVYLCASSRRGNTGELFFGEGSRLTVL.

V usage is TRBV24-1 and J usage is TRBJ2-1; D is undetermined. Germline V CDR1 and CDR2: KGHDR, SFDVKD. The V and J ends lost 0 bases and 7 bases respectively, with 9 bases between them. The CDR3 has 14 amino acids. CDR3 nucleotide sequence: TGTGCCACCAGTGATTTGTGGCCGTTAAATGAGCAGTTCTTC. Amino acids: CATSDLWPLNEQFF.

The CDR3 sequence is CASSLASLGGDEQFF. CDR3 sequence (DNA): TGTGCCAGCAGCTTGGCTAGCCTGGGCGGAGATGAGCAGTTCTTC. This chain uses TRBV5-8 with TRBJ2-1, with a tentative D call TRBD2 (5 bases). Trimming cost V 0 bases and J 8 bases, with 15 bases left between them. Germline V gene lookup returns CDR1 SGHTS and CDR2 YDEGEE. There are 15 residues in the CDR3.

The chain uses TRBV11-2 and TRBJ1-5; 7 bases are a match to TRBD1. Germline CDR1 and CDR2: SGHAT and FQNNGV. The CDR3 sequence is 16 residues long. With V trimmed by 3 bases and J by 0 bases, 5 bases remained unmatched. The CDR3 spells CASSLTTGHSNQPQHF. CDR3 DNA: TGTGCCAGCAGCTTGACGACAGGGCATAGCAATCAGCCCCAGCATTTT.

V usage is TRBV7-8 and J usage is TRBJ2-5; 8 bases match TRBD2. From germline, CDR1 is SGHVS and CDR2 FQNEAQ. The CDR3 runs to 16 residues. The J segment lost 7 bases and the V segment lost 4 bases, leaving 14 bases of the junction unmatched. CDR3 sequence: CASSYTGGRGIGTQYF. The CDR3 DNA reads TGTGCCAGCAGCTATACGGGGGGGCGCGGAATTGGGACCCAGTACTTC.

This clone was observed a single time. J is TRBJ1-2 and V is TRBV28; D gene ambiguous. The V gene's germline CDR1 is MDHEN and CDR2 SYDVKM. CDR3 size: 11 residues. V lost 6 bases and J 6 bases, leaving 8 bases between the germline ends. The CDR3 DNA follows: TGTGCCAGCAGAGATGGAAATGGCTACACCTTC. Amino acids: CASRDGNGYTF.